Below, one T cell receptor beta chain is given with its context. Its antigen is unidentified. Method: immunoSEQ multiplex PCR; TCRdb's copy keeps in-frame clones and lacks some. The sample comprises some 310,000 clones, 70% to 90% of which are singletons, and around 0.96% rests with the top ten. This entry belongs to a study of cytomegalovirus exposure and HLA in healthy donors. CDR1 MGHRA and CDR2 YSYEKL come from the germline V gene. The CDR3 has 17 residues. Trimming left V 0 bases short and J 2 bases short, with 15 bases between. Study results and caveats: One later analysis, an examination of the approximately 120 validation repertoires, found that first-cohort TCR clusters tended to co-occur in them. Cytomegalovirus status was reportedly diagnosed by the classifier with high specificity and sensitivity. A few of the chains that were CMV-associated were confirmed in vitro to be specific for CMV antigens. Researchers counted roughly 160 TCR beta chains as cytomegalovirus-associated.

This chain connects TRBV4-1 to TRBJ2-3, with D possibly being TRBD2 (6 bases). This clonotype was sampled from a man aged 30 to 45 in good health and CMV-seronegative. The source material was PBMCs. The CDR3 nucleotides are TGCGCCAGCAGCCAAGATTTAAAGCGGGCAAACACAGATACGCAGTATTTT. Translation gives CASSQDLKRANTDTQYF.